This TCR beta chain was profiled in a study of blood T cell repertoires in COVID-19. On the study more broadly: Specimens from acute and convalescent COVID-19 originated in the United States, Italy and Spain. In each case, the material was cDNA or gDNA derived from T cells, B-cell-depleted T cells, or PBMCs.

Per germline, CDR1 MNHEY and CDR2 SMNVEV (reference sequence). The CDR3 has 15 residues. V was shortened by 3 bases and J by 0 bases, with 9 bases between the two germline ends. Original methodology: Reference gene primer amplification gave nucleated cell count estimates. The assay was immunoSEQ multiplex PCR, and TCRdb's table has in-frame clones only and misses some. V and J calls and clone size follow that table, whereas D and trimming were derived from the DNA. Of 390,000 or so clones in the sample, around 89% were seen once. This chain links TRBV27 with TRBJ2-1; maybe TRBD1 (5 bases). The material sequenced was peripheral blood. This TCR was recovered from a man between 18 and 35 years old with active or convalescent COVID-19. The CDR3 sequence is CASSFGQGSYNEQFF. The CDR3 DNA reads TGTGCCAGCAGTTTCGGCCAGGGCTCCTACAATGAGCAGTTCTTC.